These T cell receptor beta chains were read from a single sample in a study of Tregs in tolerant kidney transplant recipients. Profiling relied on immunoSEQ multiplex PCR, and the TCRdb table lists in-frame clones only, not all of them. The profile covers some 68,000 clones, with roughly 89% appearing a single time and approximately 4.8% taken by the ten largest. Sequenced material: CD4+ T cells from blood. These receptors all come from a human donor in good health. CDR3s include the opening cysteine and the closing phenylalanine or tryptophan.

V,J,CDR3
TRBV30,TRBJ2-1,CAWAPREEGRRNEQFF
TRBV7-2,TRBJ2-3,CASSPDGRFVDTQYF
TRBV5-1,TRBJ1-1,CASSLGGREYTEAFF
TRBV19,TRBJ1-6,CASGRESYNSPLHF
TRBV10-3,TRBJ1-2,CAIRTQGEDGYTF
TRBV11-2,TRBJ2-1,CASRRLAGSLNEQFF
TRBV5-1,TRBJ1-6,CASRGQGNSPLHF
TRBV5-1,TRBJ2-1,CASSLTPRVTEYNEQFF
TRBV10-3,TRBJ1-1,CAISESTGVNTEAFF
TRBV19,TRBJ2-2,CASSIRVDRGNGELFF
TRBV11-3,TRBJ1-4,CASSLARTANEKLFF
TRBV5-1,TRBJ2-7,CASSQTGAYEQYF
TRBV10-3,TRBJ1-1,CASTNEDKGNTEAFF
TRBV5-6,TRBJ2-5,CASSSAGGIETQYF
TRBV4-1,TRBJ1-6,CASSQGQANSPLHF
TRBV6-5,TRBJ2-7,CASSYSMVGSWEQYF
TRBV9,TRBJ1-1,CASSVRLAGTEAFF
TRBV4-1,TRBJ2-5,CASSQSSTGETQYF
TRBV7-2,TRBJ2-2,CASSPGPAGELFF
TRBV27,TRBJ1-6,CASTMIGVQDGIYNSPLHF
TRBV2,TRBJ1-2,CASSADRAAYGYTF
TRBV30,TRBJ2-7,CAWTLRAPGDEQYF
TRBV5-1,TRBJ2-5,CASSSQLGPEETQYF